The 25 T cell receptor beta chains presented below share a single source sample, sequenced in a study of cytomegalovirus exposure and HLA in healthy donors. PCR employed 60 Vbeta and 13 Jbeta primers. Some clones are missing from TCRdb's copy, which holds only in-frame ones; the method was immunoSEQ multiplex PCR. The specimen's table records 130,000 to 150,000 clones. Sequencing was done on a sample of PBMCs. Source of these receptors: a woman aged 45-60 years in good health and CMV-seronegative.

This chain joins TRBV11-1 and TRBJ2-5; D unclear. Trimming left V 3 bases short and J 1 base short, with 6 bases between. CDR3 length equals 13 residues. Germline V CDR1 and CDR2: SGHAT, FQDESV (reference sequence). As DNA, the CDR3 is TGTGCCAGCAGCTTGCGCCTCCAAGAGACCCAGTACTTC. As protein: CASSLRLQETQYF. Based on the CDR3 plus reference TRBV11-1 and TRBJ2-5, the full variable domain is EAEVAQSPRYKITEKSQAVAFWCDPISGHATLYWYRQILGQGPELLVQFQDESVVDDSQLPKDRFSAERLKGVDSTLKIQPAELGDSAMYLCASSLRLQETQYFGPGTRLLVL.

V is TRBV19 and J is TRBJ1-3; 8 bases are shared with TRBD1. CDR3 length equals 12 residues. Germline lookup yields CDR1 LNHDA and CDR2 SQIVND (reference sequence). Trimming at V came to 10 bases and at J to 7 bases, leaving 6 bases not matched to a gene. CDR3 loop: CATMDRANTIYF. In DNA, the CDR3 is TGTGCCACCATGGACAGGGCTAACACCATATATTTT.

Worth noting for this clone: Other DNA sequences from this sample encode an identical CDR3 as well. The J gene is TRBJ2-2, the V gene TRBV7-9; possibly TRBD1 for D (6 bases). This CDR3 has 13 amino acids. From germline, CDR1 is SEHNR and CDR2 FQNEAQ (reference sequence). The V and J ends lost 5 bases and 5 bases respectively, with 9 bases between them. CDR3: CASSQGGTGELFF. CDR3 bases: TGTGCCAGCAGCCAAGGGGGTACCGGGGAGCTGTTTTTT. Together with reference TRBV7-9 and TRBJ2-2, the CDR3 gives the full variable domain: DTGVSQNPRHKITKRGQNVTFRCDPISEHNRLYWYRQTLGQGPEFLTYFQNEAQLEKSRLLSDRFSAERPKGSFSTLEIQRTEQGDSAMYLCASSQGGTGELFFGEGSRLTVL.

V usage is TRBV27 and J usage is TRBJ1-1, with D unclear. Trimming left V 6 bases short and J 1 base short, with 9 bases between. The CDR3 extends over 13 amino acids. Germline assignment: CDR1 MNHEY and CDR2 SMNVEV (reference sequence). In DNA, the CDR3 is TGTGCCAGCAGCTGGGAGCGGAACACTGAAGCTTTCTTT. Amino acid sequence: CASSWERNTEAFF.

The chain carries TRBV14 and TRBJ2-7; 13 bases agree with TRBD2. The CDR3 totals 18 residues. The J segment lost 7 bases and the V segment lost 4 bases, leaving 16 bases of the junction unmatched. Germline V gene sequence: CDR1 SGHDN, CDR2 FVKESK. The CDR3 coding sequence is TGTGCCAGCAGCCTCCGACTAGCGGGAGGAGCCCGGGCAAGAGAGCAGTACTTC. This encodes CASSLRLAGGARAREQYF.

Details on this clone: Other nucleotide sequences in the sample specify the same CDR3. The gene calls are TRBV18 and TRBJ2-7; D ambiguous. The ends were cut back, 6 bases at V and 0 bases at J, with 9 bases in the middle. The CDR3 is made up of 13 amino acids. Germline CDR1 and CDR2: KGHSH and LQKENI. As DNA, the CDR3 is TGTGCCAGCTCCCCCCCGAGCTCCTACGAGCAGTACTTC. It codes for CASSPPSSYEQYF.

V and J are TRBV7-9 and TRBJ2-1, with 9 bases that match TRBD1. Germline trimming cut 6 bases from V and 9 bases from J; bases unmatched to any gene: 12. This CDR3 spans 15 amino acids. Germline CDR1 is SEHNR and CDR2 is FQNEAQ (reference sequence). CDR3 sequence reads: CASRPPGTGNSEQFF. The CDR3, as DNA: TGTGCCAGCAGGCCCCCCGGGACAGGGAACAGTGAGCAGTTCTTC.

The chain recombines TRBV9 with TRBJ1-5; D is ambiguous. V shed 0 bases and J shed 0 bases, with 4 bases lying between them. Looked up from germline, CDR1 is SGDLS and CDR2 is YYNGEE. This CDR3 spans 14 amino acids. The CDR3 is CASSVGGSNQPQHF. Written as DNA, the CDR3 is TGTGCCAGCAGCGTAGGAGGTAGCAATCAGCCCCAGCATTTT.

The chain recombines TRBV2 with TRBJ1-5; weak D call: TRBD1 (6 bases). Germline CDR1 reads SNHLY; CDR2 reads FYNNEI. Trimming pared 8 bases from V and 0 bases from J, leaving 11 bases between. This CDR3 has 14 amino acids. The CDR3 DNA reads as TGTGCCAGCCGCTGGACAGTTAGCAATCAGCCCCAGCATTTT. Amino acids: CASRWTVSNQPQHF.

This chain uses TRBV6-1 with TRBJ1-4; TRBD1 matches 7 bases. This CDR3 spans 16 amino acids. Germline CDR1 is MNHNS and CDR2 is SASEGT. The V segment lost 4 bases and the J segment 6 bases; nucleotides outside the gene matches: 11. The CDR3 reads CASSGQGADSYEKLFF. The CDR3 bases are TGTGCCAGCAGTGGACAGGGTGCGGATTCCTATGAAAAACTGTTTTTT.

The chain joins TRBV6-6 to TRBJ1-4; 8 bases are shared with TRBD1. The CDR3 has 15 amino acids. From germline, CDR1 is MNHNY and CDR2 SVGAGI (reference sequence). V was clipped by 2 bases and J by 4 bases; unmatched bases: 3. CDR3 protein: CASSYGGQDNEKLFF. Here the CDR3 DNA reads TGTGCCAGCAGTTACGGGGGACAGGATAATGAAAAACTGTTTTTT.

CDR3 in DNA: TGTGCCATCAGTGAGCGCCCGGACACCCTGGGAAATCAGCCCCAGCATTTT. Translated, it gives CAISERPDTLGNQPQHF. V gene TRBV10-3 combines with J gene TRBJ1-5; a weak D match, TRBD1 (5 bases). The CDR3 covers 17 residues. Germline V gives CDR1 ENHRY, CDR2 SYGVKD. The V gene lost 2 bases and the J gene lost 4 bases, with 18 bases spanning the gap.

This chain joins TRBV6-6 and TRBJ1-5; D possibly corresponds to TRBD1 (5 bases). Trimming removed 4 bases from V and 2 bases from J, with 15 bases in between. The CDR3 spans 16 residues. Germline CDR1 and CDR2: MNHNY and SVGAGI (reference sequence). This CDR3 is CASSSGRVDGNQPQHF. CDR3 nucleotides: TGTGCCAGCAGTTCGGGCAGGGTGGATGGCAATCAGCCCCAGCATTTT.

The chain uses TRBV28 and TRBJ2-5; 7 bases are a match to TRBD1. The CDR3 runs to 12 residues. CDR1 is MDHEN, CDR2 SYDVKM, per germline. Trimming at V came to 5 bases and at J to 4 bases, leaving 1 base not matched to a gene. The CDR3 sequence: CASSPGGETQYF. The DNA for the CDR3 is TGTGCCAGCAGTCCAGGGGGAGAGACCCAGTACTTC. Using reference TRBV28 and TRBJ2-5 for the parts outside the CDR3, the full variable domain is DVKVTQSSRYLVKRTGEKVFLECVQDMDHENMFWYRQDPGLGLRLIYFSYDVKMKEKGDIPEGYSVSREKKERFSLILESASTNQTSMYLCASSPGGETQYFGPGTRLLVL.

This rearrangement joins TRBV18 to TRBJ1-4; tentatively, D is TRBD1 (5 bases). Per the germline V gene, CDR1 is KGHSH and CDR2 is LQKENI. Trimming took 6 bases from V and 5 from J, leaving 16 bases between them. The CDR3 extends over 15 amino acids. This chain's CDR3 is CASSIGPQGNEKLFF. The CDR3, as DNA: TGTGCCAGCTCCATCGGACCGCAGGGCAATGAAAAACTGTTTTTT. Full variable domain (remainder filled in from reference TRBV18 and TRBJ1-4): NAGVMQNPRHLVRRRGQEARLRCSPMKGHSHVYWYRQLPEEGLKFMVYLQKENIIDESGMPKERFSAEFPKEGPSILRIQQVVRGDSAAYFCASSIGPQGNEKLFFGSGTQLSVL.

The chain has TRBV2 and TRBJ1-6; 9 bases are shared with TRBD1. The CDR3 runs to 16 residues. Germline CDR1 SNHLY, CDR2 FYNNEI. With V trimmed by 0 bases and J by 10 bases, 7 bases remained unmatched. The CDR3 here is CASSEAPRTGASPLHF. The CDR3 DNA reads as TGTGCCAGCAGTGAAGCGCCCAGGACAGGGGCCTCACCCCTCCACTTT.

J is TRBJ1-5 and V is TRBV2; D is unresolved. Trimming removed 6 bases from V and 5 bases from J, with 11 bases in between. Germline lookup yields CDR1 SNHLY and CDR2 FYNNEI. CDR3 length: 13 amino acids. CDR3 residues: CASSLILYQPQHF. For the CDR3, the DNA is TGTGCCAGCAGCCTAATTCTCTATCAGCCCCAGCATTTT. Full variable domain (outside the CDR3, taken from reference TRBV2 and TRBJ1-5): EPEVTQTPSHQVTQMGQEVILRCVPISNHLYFYWYRQILGQKVEFLVSFYNNEISEKSEIFDDQFSVERPDGSNFTLKIRSTKLEDSAMYFCASSLILYQPQHFGDGTRLSIL.

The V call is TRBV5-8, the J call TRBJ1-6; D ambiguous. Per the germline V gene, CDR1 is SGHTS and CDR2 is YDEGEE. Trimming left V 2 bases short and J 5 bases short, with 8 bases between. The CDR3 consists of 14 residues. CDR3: CASSFLGDNSPLHF. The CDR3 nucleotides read TGTGCCAGCAGCTTTCTCGGTGATAATTCACCCCTCCACTTT.

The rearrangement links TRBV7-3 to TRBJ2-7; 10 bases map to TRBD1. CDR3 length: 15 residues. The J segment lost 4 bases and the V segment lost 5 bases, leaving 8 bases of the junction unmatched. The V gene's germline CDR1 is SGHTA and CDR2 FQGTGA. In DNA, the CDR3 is TGTGCCAGCAGCCACGGGACAGGGGAAGGATACGAGCAGTACTTC. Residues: CASSHGTGEGYEQYF. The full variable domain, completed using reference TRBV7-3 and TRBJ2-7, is GAGVSQTPSNKVTEKGKYVELRCDPISGHTALYWYRQSLGQGPEFLIYFQGTGAADDSGLPNDRFFAVRPEGSVSTLKIQRTERGDSAVYLCASSHGTGEGYEQYFGPGTRLTVT.

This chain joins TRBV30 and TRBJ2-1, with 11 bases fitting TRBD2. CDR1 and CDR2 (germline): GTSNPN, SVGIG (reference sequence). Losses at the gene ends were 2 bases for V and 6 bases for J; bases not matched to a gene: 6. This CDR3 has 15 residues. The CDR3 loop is CAWSKGLAAFNEQFF. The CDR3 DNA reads TGTGCCTGGAGTAAGGGACTAGCGGCATTCAATGAGCAGTTCTTC.

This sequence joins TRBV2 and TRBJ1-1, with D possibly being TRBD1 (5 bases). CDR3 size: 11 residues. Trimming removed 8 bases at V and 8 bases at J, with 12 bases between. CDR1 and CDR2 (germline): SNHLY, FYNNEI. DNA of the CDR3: TGTGCCAGCGCCGCCAGGGTGGAAGCTTTCTTT. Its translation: CASAARVEAFF. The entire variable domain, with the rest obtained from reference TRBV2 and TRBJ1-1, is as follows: EPEVTQTPSHQVTQMGQEVILRCVPISNHLYFYWYRQILGQKVEFLVSFYNNEISEKSEIFDDQFSVERPDGSNFTLKIRSTKLEDSAMYFCASAARVEAFFGQGTRLTVV.

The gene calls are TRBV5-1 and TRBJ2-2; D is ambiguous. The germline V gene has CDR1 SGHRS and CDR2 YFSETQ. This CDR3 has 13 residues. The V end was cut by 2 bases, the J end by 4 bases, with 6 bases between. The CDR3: CASSFYVTGELFF. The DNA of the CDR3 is TGCGCCAGCAGCTTCTACGTCACCGGGGAGCTGTTTTTT.

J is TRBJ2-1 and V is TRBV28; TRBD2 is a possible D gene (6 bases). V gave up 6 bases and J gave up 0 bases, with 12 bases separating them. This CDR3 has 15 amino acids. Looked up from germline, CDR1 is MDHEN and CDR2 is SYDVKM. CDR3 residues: CASRKAGVSYNEQFF. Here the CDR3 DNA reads TGTGCCAGCAGAAAAGCGGGCGTCTCCTACAATGAGCAGTTCTTC.

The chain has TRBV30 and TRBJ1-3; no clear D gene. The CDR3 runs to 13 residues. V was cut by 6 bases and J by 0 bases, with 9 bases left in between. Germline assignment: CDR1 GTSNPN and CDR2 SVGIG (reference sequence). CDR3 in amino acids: CACLINSGNTIYF. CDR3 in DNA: TGTGCCTGCCTAATCAACTCTGGAAACACCATATATTTT.

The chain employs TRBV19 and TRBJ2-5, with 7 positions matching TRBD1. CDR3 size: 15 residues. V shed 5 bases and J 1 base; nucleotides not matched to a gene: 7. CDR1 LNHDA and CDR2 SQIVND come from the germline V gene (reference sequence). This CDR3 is CASSPQWDSQETQYF. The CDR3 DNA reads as TGTGCCAGTAGTCCCCAGTGGGACAGCCAAGAGACCCAGTACTTC.